One sample yielded the 27 T cell receptor beta chains listed below, sequenced in a study of T cell responses to AZD1222 COVID-19 vaccine. Some clones are missing from TCRdb's copy, which holds only in-frame ones; the method was immunoSEQ multiplex PCR. Of 150,000 to 160,000 clones in the sample, over 90% are singletons; the top ten hold roughly 1.6%. Source: peripheral blood, taken 28 days after the second AZD1222 dose. All receptors come from an adult who received the AZD1222 COVID-19 vaccine.

The gene calls are TRBV9 and TRBJ2-1, with 9 bases identical to TRBD2. Germline CDR1 is SGDLS and CDR2 is YYNGEE. The CDR3 has 17 residues. V trimming: 3 bases; J trimming: 4 bases; junction bases outside the gene matches: 11. The CDR3 is CASSATIAGAPYNEQFF. The CDR3, as DNA: TGTGCCAGCAGCGCAACCATAGCGGGAGCCCCTTACAATGAGCAGTTCTTC.

The rearrangement joins TRBV7-6 to TRBJ2-1, with D unclear. The germline CDR1 and CDR2 sequences are SGHVS and FNYEAQ. The CDR3 totals 12 residues. Trimming left V 3 bases short and J 7 bases short, with 7 bases between. The CDR3 is CASSFTLNEQFF. The CDR3 bases are TGTGCCAGCAGCTTCACTCTAAATGAGCAGTTCTTC.

V gene TRBV19 combines with J gene TRBJ2-1, with a weak D call TRBD2 (5 bases). CDR1 is LNHDA, CDR2 SQIVND, per germline (reference sequence). Trimming left V 8 bases short and J 0 bases short, with 14 bases between. This CDR3 has 15 amino acids. Written as DNA, the CDR3 is TGTGCCAGTTCTAAGGACTGGAGCTCCTACAATGAGCAGTTCTTC. This encodes CASSKDWSSYNEQFF.

This clone was seen once. The chain is built from TRBV7-9 and TRBJ2-7; D is unclear. The V end was cut by 2 bases, the J end by 4 bases, with 9 bases between. Germline CDR1 SEHNR, CDR2 FQNEAQ (reference sequence). The CDR3 has 13 amino acids. This CDR3 reads CASSLMLDYEQYF. The CDR3, as DNA: TGTGCCAGCAGCTTAATGCTGGATTACGAGCAGTACTTC. Filled out from reference TRBV7-9 and TRBJ2-7, the complete variable domain reads DTGVSQNPRHKITKRGQNVTFRCDPISEHNRLYWYRQTLGQGPEFLTYFQNEAQLEKSRLLSDRFSAERPKGSFSTLEIQRTEQGDSAMYLCASSLMLDYEQYFGPGTRLTVT.

V and J are TRBV12-3 or TRBV12-4 and TRBJ2-7; D not resolved. This CDR3 spans 13 amino acids. The V and J ends lost 8 bases and 0 bases respectively, with 11 bases between them. The chain's CDR3 is CASGRTDSYEQYF. CDR3 nucleotides: TGTGCCAGCGGACGGACGGACTCCTACGAGCAGTACTTC.

The gene calls are TRBV5-8 and TRBJ1-4, with D maybe TRBD1 (6 bases). The germline V gene has CDR1 SGHTS and CDR2 YDEGEE. This CDR3 is 14 amino acids long. The germline V and J ends were trimmed by 7 bases and 9 bases, with 19 bases remaining between them. Here the CDR3 DNA reads TGTGCCAGCCGACCGAGAGGACAGACACAAAAACTGTTTTTT. Translated, it gives CASRPRGQTQKLFF.

The chain uses TRBV6-5 and TRBJ2-5; D possibly corresponds to TRBD2 (6 bases). The CDR3 runs to 13 residues. V was trimmed by 6 bases and J by 5 bases, leaving 13 bases between them. Germline loops: CDR1 MNHEY, CDR2 SVGAGI. The CDR3 reads CASSPPGRETQYF. CDR3 in DNA: TGTGCCAGCAGCCCGCCAGGGAGGGAGACCCAGTACTTC.

The genes are TRBV6-1 and TRBJ1-6; a weak D match, TRBD1 (6 bases). This CDR3 contains 16 residues. V was pared by 2 bases and J by 6 bases, with 14 bases between. The germline CDR1 and CDR2 sequences are MNHNS and SASEGT. The CDR3 region has the DNA TGTGCCAGCAGTGAAATTGGAGGGGGACCTAATTCACCCCTCCACTTT. Encoded protein: CASSEIGGGPNSPLHF.

The V call is TRBV7-9, the J call TRBJ2-2; a weak D match, TRBD2 (5 bases). The CDR3 runs 11 residues. CDR1 is SEHNR and CDR2 is FQNEAQ in the germline V gene (reference sequence). V was pared by 5 bases and J by 7 bases, with 5 bases between. In DNA, the CDR3 is TGTGCCAGCAGCCGGGGCGGGGAGCTGTTTTTT. Amino acid sequence: CASSRGGELFF.

The chain couples TRBV5-5 to TRBJ2-4; a weak D match, TRBD1 (6 bases). This CDR3 has 15 residues. V dropped 4 bases and J dropped 1 base, with 12 bases sitting between them. Looked up from germline, CDR1 is SGHKS and CDR2 is YYEKEE (reference sequence). CDR3 in DNA: TGTGCCAGCAGCCACCCAGGGGTTGCCAAAAACATTCAGTACTTC. Protein: CASSHPGVAKNIQYF.

The J gene is TRBJ1-6, the V gene TRBV19; D call uncertain. This CDR3 region has 13 residues. Trimming shortened V by 3 bases and J by 9 bases, and 9 bases separated the two germline ends. The germline CDR1 and CDR2 sequences are LNHDA and SQIVND (reference sequence). The DNA for the CDR3 is TGTGCCAGTAGTATCGGTTTGGGTTCACCCCTCCACTTT. Translating it yields CASSIGLGSPLHF.

The chain combines TRBV2 with TRBJ1-6; 7 bases match TRBD1. CDR1 and CDR2 from the germline V gene are SNHLY and FYNNEI. J was trimmed by 10 bases and V by 6 bases; bases with no gene match: 12. The CDR3 loop spans 15 amino acids. CDR3 residues: CASREKGQTYSPLHF. In nucleotides, the CDR3 is TGTGCCAGCAGAGAGAAGGGACAGACTTACTCACCCCTCCACTTT. Looking up the rest from reference TRBV2 and TRBJ1-6 gives the full variable domain: EPEVTQTPSHQVTQMGQEVILRCVPISNHLYFYWYRQILGQKVEFLVSFYNNEISEKSEIFDDQFSVERPDGSNFTLKIRSTKLEDSAMYFCASREKGQTYSPLHFGNGTRLTVT.

With respect to this clone: The junction and the germline gene differ at one end; a read error may be behind it. The chain has TRBV7-6 and TRBJ2-6; D uncertain. The CDR3 has 17 amino acids. In germline, CDR1 is SGHVS, CDR2 FNYEAQ. CDR3 bases: TGTGTCAGCAGCTTAACTGTACCTACCTCTGGGGCCAACGTCCTGACTTTC. Translating gives CVSSLTVPTSGANVLTF.

This clone was seen a handful of times. The V call is TRBV5-1, the J call TRBJ1-5; unclear D gene. The germline V gene has CDR1 SGHRS and CDR2 YFSETQ. CDR3 length: 14 amino acids. Trimming took 2 bases from V and 3 from J, leaving 9 bases between them. Here the CDR3 DNA reads TGCGCCAGCAGCTTAGGGCAGACCAATCAGCCCCAGCATTTT. It yields the protein CASSLGQTNQPQHF.

The V gene is TRBV27, the J gene TRBJ2-3; D gene unclear. Between the trimmed V and J ends, which lost 0 bases and 3 bases, there was a span of 4 bases. The CDR3 covers 13 residues. CDR1 is MNHEY and CDR2 is SMNVEV in the germline V gene (reference sequence). The CDR3 sequence: CASSLSVTDTQYF. DNA for the CDR3: TGTGCCAGCAGTTTATCGGTTACAGATACGCAGTATTTT.

This clone was detected only once. The rearrangement uses TRBV28 and TRBJ1-1; no firm D call. The ends were cut back, 2 bases at V and 8 bases at J, with 12 bases in the middle. CDR3 length: 13 residues. The germline CDR1 and CDR2 sequences are MDHEN and SYDVKM. DNA for the CDR3: TGTGCCAGCAGTTTAGGTTCGACGAGGGAAGCTTTCTTT. This sequence encodes CASSLGSTREAFF.

This clone showed up just a few times. The gene calls are TRBV18 and TRBJ2-5; D perhaps matches TRBD2 (6 bases). Trimming pared 0 bases from V and 3 bases from J, leaving 17 bases between. The length of the CDR3 is 17 residues. Germline V lookup: CDR1 KGHSH, CDR2 LQKENI. The CDR3 nucleotides read TGTGCCAGCTCACCACCGGGAGCGGGTCGTCAGGAAGAGACCCAGTACTTC. Its translation: CASSPPGAGRQEETQYF.

The rearrangement links TRBV18 to TRBJ1-6; the D is unclear. Germline CDR1 is KGHSH and CDR2 is LQKENI. The CDR3 has 14 amino acids. V gave up 5 bases and J gave up 0 bases, with 5 bases separating them. As DNA, the CDR3 is TGTGCCAGCTCAGTCGCCTCCTATAATTCACCCCTCCACTTT. Translated, it gives CASSVASYNSPLHF. The full variable domain, rest sourced from reference TRBV18 and TRBJ1-6, is NAGVMQNPRHLVRRRGQEARLRCSPMKGHSHVYWYRQLPEEGLKFMVYLQKENIIDESGMPKERFSAEFPKEGPSILRIQQVVRGDSAAYFCASSVASYNSPLHFGNGTRLTVT.

This chain uses TRBV29-1 with TRBJ2-5, with D possibly TRBD2 on 6 matching bases. CDR1 and CDR2 (germline): SQVTM, ANQGSEA. The CDR3 sequence is 12 residues long. The V end lost 3 bases, the J end lost 5 bases, and 10 bases lay between the germline ends. The CDR3 reads CSVEGGLETQYF. The CDR3, as DNA: TGCAGCGTTGAGGGAGGTCTGGAGACCCAGTACTTC.

The chain uses TRBV5-1 and TRBJ1-3, with D uncertain. V was clipped by 4 bases and J by 2 bases, with 10 bases between them. The V gene's germline CDR1 is SGHRS and CDR2 YFSETQ. This CDR3 has 14 amino acids. The CDR3 loop reads CASSPDGPGNTIYF. CDR3 DNA: TGCGCCAGCAGCCCGGACGGCCCTGGAAACACCATATATTTT. The full variable domain, with the rest looked up from reference TRBV5-1 and TRBJ1-3, is KAGVTQTPRYLIKTRGQQVTLSCSPISGHRSVSWYQQTPGQGLQFLFEYFSETQRNKGNFPGRFSGRQFSNSRSEMNVSTLELGDSALYLCASSPDGPGNTIYFGEGSWLTVV.

The chain combines TRBV28 with TRBJ2-3, with 11 bases identical to TRBD2. The V segment lost 8 bases and the J segment 2 bases; nucleotides outside the gene matches: 9. Germline lookup yields CDR1 MDHEN and CDR2 SYDVKM. The CDR3 length is 16 residues. CDR3: CASGGPLAGDTDTQYF. CDR3 in DNA: TGTGCCAGCGGGGGTCCACTAGCGGGAGACACAGATACGCAGTATTTT.

This chain joins TRBV28 and TRBJ1-5; no firm D call. The CDR3 sequence is 12 residues long. The germline gives CDR1 MDHEN, CDR2 SYDVKM. V lost 2 bases, J lost 8 bases, and 7 bases lay in between. The CDR3 DNA reads TGTGCCAGCAGTTTAGTCGGGGAGCCCCAGCATTTT. Translated, it gives CASSLVGEPQHF.

V and J are TRBV6-5 and TRBJ1-4, with D possibly matching TRBD1 (5 bases). Germline V gives CDR1 MNHEY, CDR2 SVGAGI. Between the trimmed V and J ends, which lost 7 bases and 1 base, there was a span of 13 bases. The CDR3 has 15 residues. CDR3 sequence reads: CASNSLGGTNEKLFF. Written as DNA, the CDR3 is TGTGCCAGCAATTCCCTGGGGGGAACTAATGAAAAACTGTTTTTT.

The chain has TRBV19 and TRBJ2-3, with D possibly being TRBD2 (6 bases). Trimming took off 9 bases at V and 0 bases at J, with 19 bases between the two ends. From germline, CDR1 is LNHDA and CDR2 SQIVND (reference sequence). The length of the CDR3 is 16 residues. CDR3: CASNPRGTWSTDTQYF. CDR3 coding DNA: TGTGCCAGCAATCCGCGAGGGACTTGGAGCACAGATACGCAGTATTTT.

The chain uses TRBV18 and TRBJ2-7; perhaps TRBD2 as D (5 bases). The V end lost 0 bases, the J end lost 3 bases, and 12 bases lay between the germline ends. This CDR3 region has 15 residues. Per the germline V gene, CDR1 is KGHSH and CDR2 is LQKENI. CDR3 in amino acids: CASSPPGVGIYEQYF. CDR3 sequence (DNA): TGTGCCAGCTCACCACCGGGAGTAGGGATCTACGAGCAGTACTTC.

The rearrangement joins TRBV14 to TRBJ1-1, with no clear D. Trimming removed 8 bases at V and 1 base at J, with 11 bases between. The CDR3 length is 13 residues. Germline assignment: CDR1 SGHDN and CDR2 FVKESK. The CDR3 is CASGIRQNTEAFF. CDR3 DNA sequence: TGTGCCAGCGGGATACGACAGAACACTGAAGCTTTCTTT.

The V call is TRBV27, the J call TRBJ2-5; D perhaps matches TRBD2 (5 bases). CDR1 is MNHEY and CDR2 is SMNVEV in the germline V gene (reference sequence). V was cut by 4 bases and J by 1 base, with 13 bases left in between. The length of the CDR3 is 15 residues. The CDR3 nucleotides read TGTGCCAGCAGTTCCATCGGGGTTGTCCAAGAGACCCAGTACTTC. This translates into CASSSIGVVQETQYF.